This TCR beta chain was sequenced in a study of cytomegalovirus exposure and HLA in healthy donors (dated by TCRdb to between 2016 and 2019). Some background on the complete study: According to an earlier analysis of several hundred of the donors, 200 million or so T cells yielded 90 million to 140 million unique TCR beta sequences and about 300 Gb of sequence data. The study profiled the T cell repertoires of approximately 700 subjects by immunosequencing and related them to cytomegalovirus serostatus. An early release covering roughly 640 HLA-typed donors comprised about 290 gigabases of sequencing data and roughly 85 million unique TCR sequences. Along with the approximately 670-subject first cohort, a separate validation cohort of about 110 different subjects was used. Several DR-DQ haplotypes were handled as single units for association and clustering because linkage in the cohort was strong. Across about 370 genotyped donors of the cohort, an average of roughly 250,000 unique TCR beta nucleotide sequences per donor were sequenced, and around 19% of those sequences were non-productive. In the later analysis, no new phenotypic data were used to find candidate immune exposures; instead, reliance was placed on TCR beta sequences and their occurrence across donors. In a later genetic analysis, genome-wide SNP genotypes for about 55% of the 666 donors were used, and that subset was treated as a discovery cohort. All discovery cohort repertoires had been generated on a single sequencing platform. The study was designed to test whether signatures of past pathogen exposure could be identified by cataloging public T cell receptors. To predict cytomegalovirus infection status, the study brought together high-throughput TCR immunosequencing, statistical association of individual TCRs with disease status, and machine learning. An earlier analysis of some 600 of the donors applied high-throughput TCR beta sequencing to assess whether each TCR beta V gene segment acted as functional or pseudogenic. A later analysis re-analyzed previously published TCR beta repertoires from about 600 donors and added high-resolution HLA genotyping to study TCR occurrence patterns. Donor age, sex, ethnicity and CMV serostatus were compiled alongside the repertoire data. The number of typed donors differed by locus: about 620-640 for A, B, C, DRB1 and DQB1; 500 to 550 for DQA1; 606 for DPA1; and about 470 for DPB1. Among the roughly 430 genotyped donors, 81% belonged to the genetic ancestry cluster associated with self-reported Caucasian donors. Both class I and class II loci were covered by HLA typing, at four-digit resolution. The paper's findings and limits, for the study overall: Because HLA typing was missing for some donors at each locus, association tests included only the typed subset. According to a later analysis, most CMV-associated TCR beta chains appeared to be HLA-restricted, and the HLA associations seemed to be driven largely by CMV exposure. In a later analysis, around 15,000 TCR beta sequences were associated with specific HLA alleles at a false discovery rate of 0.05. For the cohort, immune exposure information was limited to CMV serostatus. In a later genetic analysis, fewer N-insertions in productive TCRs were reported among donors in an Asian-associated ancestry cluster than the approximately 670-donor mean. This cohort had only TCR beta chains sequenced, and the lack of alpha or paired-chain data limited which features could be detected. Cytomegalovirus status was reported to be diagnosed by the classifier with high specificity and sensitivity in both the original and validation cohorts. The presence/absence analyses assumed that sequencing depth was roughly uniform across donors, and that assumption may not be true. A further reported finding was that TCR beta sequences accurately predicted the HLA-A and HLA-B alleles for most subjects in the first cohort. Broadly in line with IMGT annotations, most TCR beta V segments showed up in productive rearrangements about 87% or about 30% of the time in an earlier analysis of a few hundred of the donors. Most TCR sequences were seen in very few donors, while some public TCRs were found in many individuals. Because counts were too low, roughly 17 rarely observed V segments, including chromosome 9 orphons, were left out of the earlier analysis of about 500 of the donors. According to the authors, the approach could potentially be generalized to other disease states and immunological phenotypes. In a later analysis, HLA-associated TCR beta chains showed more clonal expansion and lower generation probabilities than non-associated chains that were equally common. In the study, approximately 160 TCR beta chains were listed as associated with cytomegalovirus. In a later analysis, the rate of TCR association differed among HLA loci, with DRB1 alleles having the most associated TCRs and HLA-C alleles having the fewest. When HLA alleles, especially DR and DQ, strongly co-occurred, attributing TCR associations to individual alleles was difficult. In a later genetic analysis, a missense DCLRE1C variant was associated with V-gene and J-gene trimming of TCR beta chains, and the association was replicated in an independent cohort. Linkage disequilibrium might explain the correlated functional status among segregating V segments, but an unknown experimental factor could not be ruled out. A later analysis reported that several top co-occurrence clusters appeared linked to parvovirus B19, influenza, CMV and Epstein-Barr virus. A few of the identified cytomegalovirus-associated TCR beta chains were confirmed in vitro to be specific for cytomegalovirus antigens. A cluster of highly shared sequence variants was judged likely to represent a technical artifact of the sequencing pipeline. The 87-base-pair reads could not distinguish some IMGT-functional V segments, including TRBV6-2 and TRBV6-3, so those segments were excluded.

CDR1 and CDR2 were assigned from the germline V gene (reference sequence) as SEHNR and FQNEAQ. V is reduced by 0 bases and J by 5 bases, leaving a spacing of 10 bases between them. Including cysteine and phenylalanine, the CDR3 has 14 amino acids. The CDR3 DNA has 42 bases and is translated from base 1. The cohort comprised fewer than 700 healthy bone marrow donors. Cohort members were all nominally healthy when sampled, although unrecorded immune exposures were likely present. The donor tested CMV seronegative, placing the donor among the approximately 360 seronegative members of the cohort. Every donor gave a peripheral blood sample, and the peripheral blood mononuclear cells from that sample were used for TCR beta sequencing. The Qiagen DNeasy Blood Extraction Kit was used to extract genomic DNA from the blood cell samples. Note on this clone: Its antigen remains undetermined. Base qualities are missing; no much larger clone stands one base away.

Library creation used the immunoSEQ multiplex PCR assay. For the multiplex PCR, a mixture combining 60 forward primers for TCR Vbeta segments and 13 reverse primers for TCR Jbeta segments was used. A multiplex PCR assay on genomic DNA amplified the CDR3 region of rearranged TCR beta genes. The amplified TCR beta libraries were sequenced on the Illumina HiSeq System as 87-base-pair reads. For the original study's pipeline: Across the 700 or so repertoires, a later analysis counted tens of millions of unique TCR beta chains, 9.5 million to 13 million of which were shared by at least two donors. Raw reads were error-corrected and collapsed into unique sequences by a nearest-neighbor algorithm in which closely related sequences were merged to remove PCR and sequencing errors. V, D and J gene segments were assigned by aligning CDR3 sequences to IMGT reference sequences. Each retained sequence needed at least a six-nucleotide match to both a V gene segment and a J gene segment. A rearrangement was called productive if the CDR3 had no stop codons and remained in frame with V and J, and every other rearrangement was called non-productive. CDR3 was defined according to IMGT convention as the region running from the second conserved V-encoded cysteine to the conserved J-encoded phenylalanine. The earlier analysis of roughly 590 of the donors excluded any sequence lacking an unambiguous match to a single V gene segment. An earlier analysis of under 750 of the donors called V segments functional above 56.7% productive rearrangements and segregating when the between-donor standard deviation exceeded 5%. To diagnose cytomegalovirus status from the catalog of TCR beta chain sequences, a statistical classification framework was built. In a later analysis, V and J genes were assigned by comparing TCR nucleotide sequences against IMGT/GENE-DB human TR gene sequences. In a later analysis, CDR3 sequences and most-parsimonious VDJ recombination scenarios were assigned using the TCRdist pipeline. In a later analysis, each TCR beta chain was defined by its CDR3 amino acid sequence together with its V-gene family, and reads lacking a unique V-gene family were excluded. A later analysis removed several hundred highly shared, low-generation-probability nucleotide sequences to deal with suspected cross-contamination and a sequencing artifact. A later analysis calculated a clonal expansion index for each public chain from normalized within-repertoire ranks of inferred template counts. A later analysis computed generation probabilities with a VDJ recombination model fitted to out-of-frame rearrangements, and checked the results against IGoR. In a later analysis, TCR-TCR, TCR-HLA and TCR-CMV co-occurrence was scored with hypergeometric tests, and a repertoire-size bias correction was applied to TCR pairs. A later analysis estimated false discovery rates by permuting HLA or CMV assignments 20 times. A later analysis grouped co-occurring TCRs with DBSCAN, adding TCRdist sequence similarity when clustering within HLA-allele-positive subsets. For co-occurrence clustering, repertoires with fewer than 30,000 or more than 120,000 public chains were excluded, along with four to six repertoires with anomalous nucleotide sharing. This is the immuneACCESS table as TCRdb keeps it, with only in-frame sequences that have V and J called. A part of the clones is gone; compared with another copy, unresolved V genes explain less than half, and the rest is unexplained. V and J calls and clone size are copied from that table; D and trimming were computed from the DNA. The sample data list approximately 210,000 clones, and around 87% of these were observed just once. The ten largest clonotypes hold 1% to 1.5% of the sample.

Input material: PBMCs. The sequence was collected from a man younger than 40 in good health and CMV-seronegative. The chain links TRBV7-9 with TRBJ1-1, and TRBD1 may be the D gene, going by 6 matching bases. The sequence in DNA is TGTGCCAGCAGCTTAGCGGACAGCTCAACTGAAGCTTTCTTT. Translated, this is CASSLADSSTEAFF.